Below, one T cell receptor (beta chain) is given with its context. The data were produced by immunoSEQ multiplex PCR, yet TCRdb's version contains in-frame clones alone and is incomplete. The sample consists of 200,000 to 250,000 clones, around 88% of them appearing once. The data derive from a study of blood T cell repertoires in COVID-19. Germline V gene lookup returns CDR1 MNHNY and CDR2 SVGAGI (reference sequence). The CDR3 runs to 14 residues. Trimming cost V 6 bases and J 0 bases, with 9 bases left between them. Cohorts were based on clinical histories the participants reported. The source of this sequence is a woman in her forties or fifties with acute COVID-19. Sequenced: PBMCs or T cells enriched from blood (not recorded which). The chain recombines TRBV6-6 with TRBJ1-5, with D perhaps TRBD1 (5 bases). The CDR3: CASSRQYSNQPQHF. CDR3 sequence (DNA): TGTGCCAGCAGCCGACAGTATAGCAATCAGCCCCAGCATTTT.